What follows are 21 T cell receptor beta chains derived from one specimen sequenced in a study of blood T cell repertoires in COVID-19. The protocol was immunoSEQ multiplex PCR, while the TCRdb copy is restricted to in-frame clones and leaves out a portion. The data contain 300,000 or so clones, 80% to 90% of them singletons. The sample consisted of peripheral blood. Receptor source: a woman aged 45 to 65 who had recovered from COVID-19.

The V call is TRBV28, the J call TRBJ1-4; D possibly corresponds to TRBD1 (5 bases). Trimming cost V 4 bases and J 7 bases, with 19 bases left between them. There are 16 residues in the CDR3. The germline V gene encodes CDR1 MDHEN and CDR2 SYDVKM. The CDR3 DNA sequence: TGTGCCAGCAGTTCCGGATGGAAGACAAGGGGTGAAAAACTGTTTTTT. Translating it yields CASSSGWKTRGEKLFF.

The chain employs TRBV19 and TRBJ1-5, with TRBD1 identical over 9 bases. This CDR3 region has 16 residues. V lost 4 bases, J lost 7 bases, and 11 bases stayed unmatched. CDR1 is LNHDA and CDR2 is SQIVND in the germline V gene (reference sequence). Written as DNA, the CDR3 is TGTGCCAGTAGTACAAGGTCACAGGGGGCCGGGCAGCCCCAGCATTTT. This translates into CASSTRSQGAGQPQHF. Combining the CDR3 with reference TRBV19 and TRBJ1-5 gives the whole variable domain DGGITQSPKYLFRKEGQNVTLSCEQNLNHDAMYWYRQDPGQGLRLIYYSQIVNDFQKGDIAEGYSVSREKKESFPLTVTSAQKNPTAFYLCASSTRSQGAGQPQHFGDGTRLSIL.

The rearrangement uses TRBV5-4 and TRBJ2-2; 12 bases line up with TRBD1. This CDR3 is built from 16 residues. V dropped 3 bases and J dropped 7; count of bases not matched to a gene: 7. CDR1 and CDR2 (germline): SGHNT, YYREEE (reference sequence). Here the CDR3 DNA reads TGTGCCAGCAGCTGGCCGGGACAGGGGGCCGTCGGGGAGCTGTTTTTT. It specifies CASSWPGQGAVGELFF.

V and J are TRBV28 and TRBJ1-2; 10 nucleotides align to TRBD1. The germline CDR1 and CDR2 sequences are MDHEN and SYDVKM. With V trimmed by 6 bases and J by 4 bases, 8 bases remained unmatched. This CDR3 comprises 15 residues. The CDR3 nucleotides read TGTGCCAGCAGGAATCCGGGACAGGGGACCTATGGCTACACCTTC. The encoded protein is CASRNPGQGTYGYTF.

This rearrangement joins TRBV7-3 to TRBJ2-7; D ambiguous. This CDR3 is built from 13 residues. V was trimmed by 3 bases and J by 3 bases, leaving 9 bases between them. The germline V gene encodes CDR1 SGHTA and CDR2 FQGTGA. CDR3 nucleotides: TGTGCCAGCAGCTTGTCCCCGGTCTACGAGCAGTACTTC. It translates to CASSLSPVYEQYF.

The V gene is TRBV19, the J gene TRBJ2-3, with 11 bases that match TRBD2. Germline V gives CDR1 LNHDA, CDR2 SQIVND (reference sequence). CDR3 length: 14 residues. The junction had 4 bases not matched to a gene; V was cut back by 7 bases and J by 4 bases. CDR3 sequence (DNA): TGTGCCAGTATGACTAGCGGGGCGTCAGATACGCAGTATTTT. The encoded protein is CASMTSGASDTQYF. The full variable domain, in which reference TRBV19 and TRBJ2-3 provide the parts outside the CDR3, is DGGITQSPKYLFRKEGQNVTLSCEQNLNHDAMYWYRQDPGQGLRLIYYSQIVNDFQKGDIAEGYSVSREKKESFPLTVTSAQKNPTAFYLCASMTSGASDTQYFGPGTRLTVL.

This chain links TRBV5-1 with TRBJ1-1; 8 bases align to TRBD1. CDR1 SGHRS and CDR2 YFSETQ come from the germline V gene. With 2 bases clipped from V and 7 bases from J, the junction kept 7 bases outside the gene matches. The CDR3 loop spans 14 amino acids. CDR3 residues: CASSLLDREDEAFF. The CDR3 DNA reads as TGCGCCAGCAGCTTACTGGACAGGGAGGATGAAGCTTTCTTT. The complete variable domain, with remaining parts taken from reference TRBV5-1 and TRBJ1-1, reads KAGVTQTPRYLIKTRGQQVTLSCSPISGHRSVSWYQQTPGQGLQFLFEYFSETQRNKGNFPGRFSGRQFSNSRSEMNVSTLELGDSALYLCASSLLDREDEAFFGQGTRLTVV.

In DNA form, the CDR3 reads TGTGCCAGTAGTCCCGCTTGGGGCGGCTACGAGCAGTACTTC. Translating it yields CASSPAWGGYEQYF. This sequence joins TRBV19 and TRBJ2-7; TRBD1 is a possible D gene (5 bases). The CDR3 is made up of 14 amino acids. The V gene lost 5 bases and the J gene lost 3 bases, with 14 bases spanning the gap. In germline, CDR1 is LNHDA, CDR2 SQIVND (reference sequence).

This rearrangement joins TRBV27 to TRBJ1-1; maybe TRBD1 (6 bases). V was clipped by 3 bases and J by 4 bases, with 12 bases between them. Germline V lookup: CDR1 MNHEY, CDR2 SMNVEV (reference sequence). The CDR3 has 14 residues. Written as DNA, the CDR3 is TGTGCCAGCAGTTTTCTCAGGGGTCGCACTGAAGCTTTCTTT. This translates into CASSFLRGRTEAFF.

The DNA for the CDR3 is TGTGCCAGTAGTATACAGGGAGGAGATTCCTACAATGAGCAGTTCTTC. Protein: CASSIQGGDSYNEQFF. The gene calls are TRBV19 and TRBJ2-1; D may be TRBD2 (6 bases). This CDR3 region has 16 residues. CDR1 LNHDA and CDR2 SQIVND come from the germline V gene (reference sequence). V lost 2 bases and J lost 1, with 12 bases in between.

The J gene is TRBJ1-2, the V gene TRBV6-5, with a weak D call TRBD1 (5 bases). Trimming shortened V by 9 bases and J by 3 bases, and 20 bases separated the two germline ends. Germline CDR1 is MNHEY and CDR2 is SVGAGI. The CDR3 has 15 amino acids. CDR3 amino acids: CASGQADTGDYGYTF. CDR3 in DNA: TGTGCCAGTGGGCAGGCGGATACAGGCGACTATGGCTACACCTTC.

The rearrangement joins TRBV11-2 to TRBJ2-4; TRBD2 matches at 10 bases. The CDR3 sequence is 18 residues long. Germline V gene data show CDR1 as SGHAT and CDR2 as FQNNGV. V lost 5 bases to trimming and J lost 7 bases; unmatched junction nucleotides: 17. The CDR3 bases are TGTGCCAGCAGCCCCCCTTTGATAGCGGGAGGCGTATTTAACATTCAGTACTTC. Amino acid sequence: CASSPPLIAGGVFNIQYF. Together with reference TRBV11-2 and TRBJ2-4, the CDR3 gives the full variable domain: EAGVAQSPRYKIIEKRQSVAFWCNPISGHATLYWYQQILGQGPKLLIQFQNNGVVDDSQLPKDRFSAERLKGVDSTLKIQPAKLEDSAVYLCASSPPLIAGGVFNIQYFGAGTRLSVL.

The chain is built from TRBV7-9 and TRBJ2-7; D gene ambiguous. Trimming took off 2 bases at V and 2 bases at J, with 7 bases between the two ends. Germline lookup yields CDR1 SEHNR and CDR2 FQNEAQ (reference sequence). This CDR3 is 13 amino acids long. The CDR3 nucleotides read TGTGCCAGCAGCTTAACGAGAACCTACGAGCAGTACTTC. This encodes CASSLTRTYEQYF. Filled out from reference TRBV7-9 and TRBJ2-7, the complete variable domain reads DTGVSQNPRHKITKRGQNVTFRCDPISEHNRLYWYRQTLGQGPEFLTYFQNEAQLEKSRLLSDRFSAERPKGSFSTLEIQRTEQGDSAMYLCASSLTRTYEQYFGPGTRLTVT.

This chain links TRBV19 with TRBJ1-1; no clear D. CDR1 is LNHDA and CDR2 is SQIVND in the germline V gene (reference sequence). The CDR3 is 13 amino acids. V lost 8 bases to trimming and J lost 1 base, with 11 bases between them. The CDR3 coding sequence is TGTGCCAGTGGGTTCTCAGGGAACACTGAAGCTTTCTTT. Translating it yields CASGFSGNTEAFF.

This chain links TRBV15 with TRBJ1-3; 7 nucleotides align to TRBD1. Germline CDR1 is LNHNV and CDR2 is YYDKDF (reference sequence). V shed 4 bases and J 0 bases; nucleotides not matched to a gene: 9. There are 17 residues in the CDR3. The DNA for the CDR3 is TGTGCCACCAGCATTTCGGGACAGCTTTTCTCTGGAAACACCATATATTTT. Translation: CATSISGQLFSGNTIYF.

The genes are TRBV6-5 and TRBJ1-2; no reliable D call. This CDR3 region has 14 residues. V lost 8 bases and J lost 4, with 17 bases in between. The germline V gene encodes CDR1 MNHEY and CDR2 SVGAGI. In nucleotides, the CDR3 is TGTGCCAGCCAAAAGGACCCCGGGAGCTATGGCTACACCTTC. Translating it yields CASQKDPGSYGYTF.

CDR3 sequence: CASRLAGGYNEQFF. The CDR3 DNA sequence: TGTGCCAGCAGGTTAGCGGGGGGTTACAATGAGCAGTTCTTC. The chain uses TRBV28 and TRBJ2-1; the match to TRBD2 covers 10 bases. With 6 bases clipped from V and 4 bases from J, the junction kept 3 bases outside the gene matches. Germline assignment: CDR1 MDHEN and CDR2 SYDVKM. The CDR3 is 14 amino acids.

Only one count was recorded for this clone. The CDR3 DNA reads as TGCAGCGTTGCCGAGCTAGCGGGGGGCGGAGAGACCCAGTACTTC. Amino acid sequence: CSVAELAGGGETQYF. This rearrangement joins TRBV29-1 to TRBJ2-5; 11 bases fit TRBD2. This CDR3 spans 15 amino acids. The V gene's germline CDR1 is SQVTM and CDR2 ANQGSEA. V shed 4 bases, J shed 4 bases, and the junction held 8 bases outside the gene matches.

This chain joins TRBV3-1 (or the pseudogene TRBV3-2) and TRBJ1-5; D is uncertain. V lost 6 bases and J lost 6, with 12 bases in between. Per the germline V gene, CDR1 is LGHDT and CDR2 is YNNKEL (reference sequence). The CDR3 totals 13 residues. The CDR3 reads CASRLIPIQPQHF. The CDR3 DNA reads as TGTGCCAGCAGACTTATCCCAATTCAGCCCCAGCATTTT.

This clone appeared a few times. The chain couples TRBV5-4 to TRBJ1-4; tentatively, D is TRBD1 (6 bases). The V and J ends lost 3 bases and 5 bases respectively, with 11 bases between them. The germline V gene encodes CDR1 SGHNT and CDR2 YYREEE (reference sequence). There are 14 residues in the CDR3. The CDR3 DNA is TGTGCCAGCAGCTCGACAGGCGAGAATGAAAAACTGTTTTTT. Its protein is CASSSTGENEKLFF. Complete variable domain (other parts from reference TRBV5-4 and TRBJ1-4): ETGVTQSPTHLIKTRGQQVTLRCSSQSGHNTVSWYQQALGQGPQFIFQYYREEENGRGNFPPRFSGLQFPNYSSELNVNALELDDSALYLCASSSTGENEKLFFGSGTQLSVL.

This chain connects TRBV6-5 to TRBJ1-5, with 8 positions matching TRBD1. The J segment lost 7 bases and the V segment lost 6 bases, leaving 5 bases of the junction unmatched. CDR1 is MNHEY, CDR2 SVGAGI, per germline. This CDR3 has 13 amino acids. The CDR3 loop is CASRTGERQPQHF. In DNA, the CDR3 is TGTGCCAGCAGGACAGGGGAGCGGCAGCCCCAGCATTTT.